The 27 T cell receptor beta chains in this list originate from one sample, sequenced in a study of blood T cell repertoires in COVID-19. Only in-frame clones appear in the TCRdb table, and some are missing; sequencing was by immunoSEQ multiplex PCR. Of 150,000 to 160,000 clones listed, around 87% are singletons. The sequenced sample was peripheral blood. Receptors were obtained from a woman aged 40 to 50 with acute or convalescent COVID-19.

The rearrangement links TRBV14 to TRBJ1-5, with a weak D call TRBD1 (6 bases). This CDR3 contains 15 residues. Trimming stripped 4 bases from V and 3 bases from J, with 13 bases between. Germline-derived CDR1 and CDR2 are SGHDN and FVKESK. The CDR3 reads CASSLQSGDNQPQHF. In nucleotides, the CDR3 is TGTGCCAGCAGCCTTCAGTCAGGGGACAATCAGCCCCAGCATTTT.

This sequence joins TRBV27 and TRBJ1-1, with D perhaps TRBD1 (5 bases). This CDR3 contains 17 residues. Germline-derived CDR1 and CDR2 are MNHEY and SMNVEV (reference sequence). The V gene lost 8 bases and the J gene lost 2 bases, with 24 bases spanning the gap. The DNA for the CDR3 is TGTGCCAGCTGTTCGGTGGGGCCGGTGGGCTTAAACACTGAAGCTTTCTTT. It encodes CASCSVGPVGLNTEAFF.

This clone was found once. Here the CDR3 reads CASSYPIGASYEQYF. CDR3 sequence (DNA): TGTGCCAGCAGTTACCCCATTGGGGCATCCTACGAGCAGTACTTC. The J gene is TRBJ2-7, the V gene TRBV6-5; possible D gene TRBD1, 5 bases. V shed 2 bases and J shed 1 base, with 12 bases lying between them. Germline CDR1 MNHEY, CDR2 SVGAGI. The CDR3 length is 15 residues.

CDR3: CASSLAGGELSPLHF. CDR3 in DNA: TGTGCCAGCAGCTTAGCAGGGGGTGAATTATCACCCCTCCACTTT. V gene TRBV7-2 combines with J gene TRBJ1-6; a weak D match, TRBD1 (6 bases). The V end was cut by 0 bases, the J end by 10 bases, with 13 bases between. The CDR3 sequence is 15 residues long. The germline V gene has CDR1 SGHTA and CDR2 FQGNSA.

This rearrangement joins TRBV4-1 to TRBJ1-5; 8 bases map to TRBD1. The CDR3 is 16 residues long. The germline CDR1 and CDR2 sequences are MGHRA and YSYEKL. Trimming cost V 4 bases and J 7 bases; bases outside gene matches: 12. CDR3 coding DNA: TGCGCCAGCAGCCCAGGAGGGACAGGCCGGGAGCAGCCCCAGCATTTT. Translation: CASSPGGTGREQPQHF.

The V call is TRBV7-2, the J call TRBJ2-2; TRBD2 agrees at 11 bases. The germline V gene has CDR1 SGHTA and CDR2 FQGNSA. The CDR3 spans 16 residues. After removal of 6 bases from V and 3 bases from J, the junction contained 6 bases not matched to a gene. The CDR3: CASSLLAGVDTGELFF. In DNA form, the CDR3 reads TGTGCCAGCAGTTTACTAGCGGGAGTCGACACCGGGGAGCTGTTTTTT.

This sequence joins TRBV7-3 and TRBJ2-3; 12 positions agree with TRBD2. V trimming: 3 bases; J trimming: 3 bases; junction bases outside the gene matches: 1. In germline, CDR1 is SGHTA, CDR2 FQGTGA. The CDR3 has 15 amino acids. In nucleotides, the CDR3 is TGTGCCAGCAGCTTCGGACTAGCGGGGACAGATACGCAGTATTTT. Protein: CASSFGLAGTDTQYF.

For the CDR3, the DNA is TGTGCCAGCAGTCCGATATGGGGACTAGCGGGGGGGCCTAGCTACAATGAGCAGTTCTTC. This translates into CASSPIWGLAGGPSYNEQFF. V gene TRBV27 combines with J gene TRBJ2-1, with 16 bases that match TRBD2. Germline CDR1 is MNHEY and CDR2 is SMNVEV (reference sequence). Unmatched junction bases numbered 13, after V lost 5 bases and J lost 3 bases. The CDR3 consists of 20 residues.

The chain uses TRBV6-1 and TRBJ1-1; tentative D call: TRBD1 (6 bases). The CDR3 contains 13 residues. Deletions cut 2 bases from V and 7 bases from J, with 11 bases between. Germline values: CDR1 MNHNS, CDR2 SASEGT. Here the CDR3 reads CASSEFKQGEAFF. The CDR3 nucleotides read TGTGCCAGCAGTGAATTCAAACAGGGTGAAGCTTTCTTT.

V and J are TRBV7-3 and TRBJ2-2, with 9 bases lining up with TRBD1. Germline CDR1 SGHTA, CDR2 FQGTGA. V trimming: 5 bases; J trimming: 4 bases; junction bases outside the gene matches: 5. This CDR3 is 15 amino acids long. The CDR3 protein is CASSGGTGTTGELFF. CDR3 nucleotide sequence: TGTGCCAGCAGCGGGGGGACAGGGACCACCGGGGAGCTGTTTTTT.

This chain connects TRBV24-1 to TRBJ1-1; 7 nucleotides line up with TRBD1. Germline lookup yields CDR1 KGHDR and CDR2 SFDVKD. V shed 4 bases, J shed 3 bases, and the junction held 7 bases outside the gene matches. The CDR3 runs 15 residues. DNA for the CDR3: TGTGCCACCAGTGACCATAGACAGGGAGACACTGAAGCTTTCTTT. Translated: CATSDHRQGDTEAFF.

The rearrangement joins TRBV27 to TRBJ1-2; TRBD1 matches 10 bases. This CDR3 spans 14 amino acids. V dropped 3 bases and J dropped 5; count of bases not matched to a gene: 3. Looked up from germline, CDR1 is MNHEY and CDR2 is SMNVEV (reference sequence). The CDR3 protein is CASSLTGQGYGYTF. DNA of the CDR3: TGTGCCAGCAGTTTGACGGGACAGGGGTATGGCTACACCTTC.

This clone has a count of ten or more. The DNA for the CDR3 is TGTGCCAGCAGTGAAGCGCTTAGGACTAGCGGAGACAGCGCCAACGTCCTGACTTTC. Its translation is CASSEALRTSGDSANVLTF. The chain couples TRBV2 to TRBJ2-6; 10 bases fit TRBD2. Germline CDR1 reads SNHLY; CDR2 reads FYNNEI. This CDR3 spans 19 amino acids. The J segment lost 7 bases and the V segment lost 0 bases, leaving 12 bases of the junction unmatched.

This clone has only a few counts. The V and J genes are TRBV7-8 and TRBJ1-2; TRBD1 matches 8 bases. The CDR3 sequence is 14 residues long. V lost 3 bases, J lost 0 bases, and 0 bases stayed unmatched. The germline gives CDR1 SGHVS, CDR2 FQNEAQ. The CDR3 coding sequence is TGTGCCAGCAGCTTGACAGGGGCTAACTATGGCTACACCTTC. Translated, it gives CASSLTGANYGYTF.

This chain connects TRBV10-3 to TRBJ2-4; D is undetermined. CDR3 length: 13 residues. The ends were cut back, 10 bases at V and 6 bases at J, with 16 bases in the middle. Germline CDR1 and CDR2: ENHRY and SYGVKD. As DNA, the CDR3 is TGTGCCAGCACTCGAACCCTAGGAAACATTCAGTACTTC. It is translated as CASTRTLGNIQYF.

V and J are TRBV5-5 and TRBJ1-5, with 7 bases matching TRBD1. V dropped 3 bases and J dropped 3; count of bases not matched to a gene: 6. The CDR3 has 15 amino acids. Germline assignment: CDR1 SGHKS and CDR2 YYEKEE (reference sequence). CDR3: CASSSDGTANQPQHF. The CDR3, as DNA: TGTGCCAGCAGCTCTGACGGGACAGCCAATCAGCCCCAGCATTTT.

The chain couples TRBV6-1 to TRBJ2-7, with 8 bases that match TRBD1. The CDR3 runs 16 residues. Germline CDR1 reads MNHNS; CDR2 reads SASEGT. J was trimmed by 3 bases and V by 3 bases; bases with no gene match: 10. DNA for the CDR3: TGTGCCAGCAGTGAGGGAGCCAGGGGGCTGATCTACGAGCAGTACTTC. Protein product: CASSEGARGLIYEQYF.

This clone was found once. J is TRBJ2-4 and V is TRBV7-9, with D tentatively TRBD2 (6 bases). V lost 7 bases to trimming and J lost 8 bases, with 24 bases between them. CDR3 length: 16 residues. The germline CDR1 and CDR2 sequences are SEHNR and FQNEAQ (reference sequence). In DNA form, the CDR3 reads TGTGCCAGCAACCGTAAAGGGGCGGGAATCTTTGACATTCAGTACTTC. Translation: CASNRKGAGIFDIQYF.

V gene TRBV14 combines with J gene TRBJ2-7; D is possibly TRBD1 (7 bases). Germline CDR1 is SGHDN and CDR2 is FVKESK. V gave up 1 base and J gave up 3 bases, with 16 bases separating them. The CDR3 runs 16 residues. The CDR3 spells CASSQGTGLGGYEQYF. As DNA, the CDR3 is TGTGCCAGCAGCCAAGGGACAGGCCTCGGGGGCTACGAGCAGTACTTC.

The chain employs TRBV11-3 and TRBJ1-4, with D uncertain. V lost 5 bases, J lost 7 bases, and 20 bases lay in between. This CDR3 contains 16 residues. Germline CDR1 is SGHNT and CDR2 is YENEEA. The CDR3 loop reads CASSPGVIGLSEKLFF. CDR3 in DNA: TGTGCCAGCAGCCCCGGCGTGATAGGACTGAGTGAAAAACTGTTTTTT.

This clone was counted a few times. The genes are TRBV7-9 and TRBJ1-6; D perhaps matches TRBD1 (5 bases). This CDR3 spans 14 amino acids. The germline V gene has CDR1 SEHNR and CDR2 FQNEAQ (reference sequence). Trimming cost V 4 bases and J 7 bases, with 11 bases left between them. CDR3 in DNA: TGTGCCAGCAGCTCTCCAAGACAGAATTCACCCCTCCACTTT. Translated, it gives CASSSPRQNSPLHF.

V usage is TRBV10-3 and J usage is TRBJ2-2; TRBD1 matches 8 bases. This CDR3 spans 15 amino acids. With V trimmed by 6 bases and J by 7 bases, 10 bases remained unmatched. The germline V gene encodes CDR1 ENHRY and CDR2 SYGVKD. CDR3 coding DNA: TGTGCCATCAGACCCAACCAACAGGGGGTCGGGGAGCTGTTTTTT. Its translation is CAIRPNQQGVGELFF.

This chain connects TRBV30 to TRBJ2-3; TRBD2 is a possible D gene (6 bases). CDR3 length equals 14 residues. V was shortened by 3 bases and J by 2 bases, with 12 bases between the two germline ends. Germline lookup yields CDR1 GTSNPN and CDR2 SVGIG (reference sequence). In DNA form, the CDR3 reads TGTGCCTGGAGCCCAGGAGGGTTCACAGATACGCAGTATTTT. This translates into CAWSPGGFTDTQYF.

The chain links TRBV18 to TRBJ2-3; TRBD2 might be the D (6 bases). The germline CDR1 and CDR2 sequences are KGHSH and LQKENI. Trimming removed 3 bases at V and 1 base at J, with 14 bases between. CDR3 size: 16 residues. This chain's CDR3 is CASSPPGLHRTDTQYF. In DNA, the CDR3 is TGTGCCAGCTCACCGCCGGGACTGCACCGCACAGATACGCAGTATTTT.

This clone has a single count. The gene calls are TRBV19 and TRBJ2-2; 10 bases align to TRBD1. V was clipped by 10 bases and J by 2 bases; unmatched bases: 4. The CDR3 totals 14 residues. Germline V lookup: CDR1 LNHDA, CDR2 SQIVND (reference sequence). The CDR3 coding sequence is TGTGCCACACGGACAGGGGGTAACACCGGGGAGCTGTTTTTT. Amino acids: CATRTGGNTGELFF.

This CDR3 reads CASSRLAGVNTGELFF. Here the CDR3 DNA reads TGTGCCAGCAGCCGCCTAGCGGGAGTAAACACCGGGGAGCTGTTTTTT. The chain links TRBV6-2 or TRBV6-3 to TRBJ2-2, with 10 bases lining up with TRBD2. This CDR3 region has 16 residues. J gave up 2 bases and V 6 bases, and 6 bases lay outside the gene matches. Germline CDR1 is MNHEY and CDR2 is SVGEGT.

This sequence joins TRBV16 and TRBJ1-3; perhaps TRBD1 as D (6 bases). Trimming took off 0 bases at V and 1 base at J, with 10 bases between the two ends. CDR3 length: 16 amino acids. Germline V gives CDR1 KGHSY, CDR2 FQNENV. The CDR3 sequence is CASSQSVGASGNTIYF. Written as DNA, the CDR3 is TGTGCCAGCAGCCAATCGGTGGGGGCGTCTGGAAACACCATATATTTT.